This paragraph covers one T cell receptor beta chain sequence. What it binds is unknown. At one end the junction does not follow the germline gene, possibly because of a read error. This sample is drawn from a study of blood T cells in healthy people across ages. Ranging in age from roughly 6 to 100, the donors were healthy Caucasian individuals from Russia. With each sample, at least 5 micrograms of total RNA were extracted. Primed by a sample-barcoded 5' primer and a J-beta primer mix, a second PCR proceeded for 7 to 11 cycles. TCRdb reanalysed the 5' RACE reads using MiXCR and keeps one entry per CDR3 protein. This sample has roughly 700,000 distinct CDR3 sequences, with over 45% found just once. Looked up from germline, CDR1 is SGHTA and CDR2 is FQGNSA. The CDR3 has 15 residues. General study findings and limits: Any changes in expanded clonotypes were possibly confounded, as donor CMV status remained unknown.

V is TRBV7-2 and J is TRBJ1-4; D is perhaps TRBD1 (5 bases). This clonotype was sampled from a woman aged 55-70 years in good health. The sample was blood. The CDR3 nucleotides read TGTGACAGCAGTCCAGCCCCGGGACTTAATGAAAAACTGTTTTTT. It specifies CDSSPAPGLNEKLFF.